This record looks at one T cell receptor beta chain sequence and its context. The record originates from a study of T cell changes during pregnancy in multiple sclerosis. This CDR3 comprises 15 residues. CDR1 and CDR2 (germline): MNHEY, SMNVEV (reference sequence). Losses at the gene ends were 5 bases for V and 7 bases for J; bases not matched to a gene: 9. The data were produced by immunoSEQ multiplex PCR, yet TCRdb's version contains in-frame clones alone and is incomplete. This sample has roughly 51,000 clones, with 94% found just once. The chain couples TRBV27 to TRBJ1-5; 9 nucleotides align to TRBD1. This TCR was sampled from a female donor with multiple sclerosis, enrolled in a pregnancy study. Here the sequenced sample was CD8+ T cells from peripheral blood mononuclear cells, taken before pregnancy. In nucleotides, the CDR3 is TGTGCCAGCAGTCCCGAGCGACAGGGGGTGCAGCCCCAGCATTTT. Amino acid sequence: CASSPERQGVQPQHF.